This TCR beta chain was identified in a study of cytomegalovirus exposure and HLA in healthy donors (dated by TCRdb to 2017 to 2019). In terms of the full investigation: According to a later analysis, one platform produced both the roughly 120 validation repertoires and the approximately 660 repertoires of the first cohort. The study aimed to test whether signatures of past pathogen exposure could be identified by cataloging public T cell receptors. In addition to the first cohort of 666 subjects, a separate validation cohort of some 120 different subjects was used. The study combined high-throughput TCR immunosequencing, statistical association of individual TCRs with disease status, and machine learning to predict cytomegalovirus infection status. Here is what the overall study found, with its caveats: Subsequent analysis determined that TCRs grouped into clusters in the first cohort also showed a tendency toward co-occurrence across the 130 or so validation repertoires, and 85% to 95% of cluster scores exceeded 0. A later analysis lacked HLA typing for the validation cohort, so it scored co-occurrence in that cohort across all 120 or so repertoires. The classifier was reported to diagnose cytomegalovirus status with high specificity and sensitivity in both the original cohort and the validation cohort. The study gave a list of over 150 TCR beta chains associated with cytomegalovirus. A few of the identified cytomegalovirus-associated TCR beta chains were confirmed in vitro to be specific for cytomegalovirus antigens. The authors suggested that the approach could potentially be extended to other disease states and immunological phenotypes. While some public TCRs were present in many individuals, most TCR sequences turned up only very rarely across donors.

Libraries came from the immunoSEQ multiplex PCR assay. Per the authors' processing: A statistical classification framework was built to diagnose cytomegalovirus status from the catalog of TCR beta chain sequences. TCRdb carries this immuneACCESS record with in-frame sequences only. Its versions omit some clonotypes, under half of them owing to an unresolved V gene in the studies checked, with the rest unexplained. The V and J calls and clone size were taken over from that table, and D and trimming were inferred from the DNA. The sample has roughly 70,000 clones on record, roughly 95% of them singletons. Of the sample, about 2.4% falls within the top ten clones. From cysteine to phenylalanine, the CDR3 is 15 amino acids long. The CDR3 DNA has 45 bases and is translated from base 1. V is pruned by 4 bases and J by 3 bases, leaving 6 bases of the junction without a gene match. Per the germline V gene, MGHRA is the CDR1 and YSYEKL is the CDR2.

As regards this clone: No cognate antigen has been identified for it. Per-base quality was not reported, and no clone a single base away is much larger than it.

The donors belonged to the validation cohort of roughly 120 subjects, which was separate from the roughly 700-subject first cohort. The sample consisted of PBMCs. Recombination joined TRBV4-1 with TRBJ1-2; the junction holds 9 bases that match TRBD1. This sequence originates from a man aged 18 to 29 in good health and CMV-seronegative. The CDR3 has the sequence CASSRSGQGHYGYTF. The bases read TGCGCCAGCAGCCGGTCGGGACAGGGACACTATGGCTACACCTTC.